The subject of this entry is one T cell receptor (beta chain). The data are from a study of cytomegalovirus exposure and HLA in healthy donors. Vbeta (60) and Jbeta (13) primers were used in the PCR. The table came from immunoSEQ multiplex PCR; TCRdb's copy has only in-frame clones and leaves some out. The sample lists roughly 180,000 clones; approximately 85% were seen once. Trimming left V 5 bases short and J 2 bases short, with 13 bases between. The CDR3 is made up of 14 amino acids. Germline V gene lookup returns CDR1 MNHNY and CDR2 SVGAGI (reference sequence). This clonotype originated in a man aged 18-30 years in good health and CMV-seropositive. This chain connects TRBV6-6 to TRBJ2-7, with D possibly TRBD2 on 6 matching bases. The sample consisted of PBMCs. CDR3 in DNA: TGTGCCAGCAGTACCCGGGACTTTCCCTACGAGCAGTACTTC. Translation gives CASSTRDFPYEQYF.